The clone carrying this TCR beta chain came up many times. The antigen is not known. Construction of the TCRbeta library involved unique molecular identifiers. MiXCR was run by TCRdb on the PCR reads, yielding one entry per CDR3 protein. The table has over 15,000 distinct CDR3 sequences, over 10% seen once. These data originate in a study of T-cell reconstitution after alpha-beta-depleted transplantation in children. Study-wide findings and caveats: Reportedly, alpha-beta T cells present about two months post-transplant originated from several hundred expanded clones of graft origin.

The material was PBMCs, mostly from graft donor cells, obtained 180 days after TCRalphabeta/CD19-depleted stem cell transplant. The TCR originated in a boy younger than two who had a stem cell transplant for Wiskott-Aldrich syndrome, so the T cells may come from the graft donor.

CDR3 sequence: CASSVGRQSYEQYF. In DNA, the CDR3 is TGTGCCAGCAGCGTAGGGAGACAGTCCTACGAGCAGTACTTC. The V and J genes are TRBV9 and TRBJ2-7; maybe TRBD1 (5 bases). CDR1 and CDR2 from the germline V gene are SGDLS and YYNGEE. Between the trimmed V and J ends, which lost 0 bases and 1 base, there was a span of 8 bases. The length of the CDR3 is 14 residues.